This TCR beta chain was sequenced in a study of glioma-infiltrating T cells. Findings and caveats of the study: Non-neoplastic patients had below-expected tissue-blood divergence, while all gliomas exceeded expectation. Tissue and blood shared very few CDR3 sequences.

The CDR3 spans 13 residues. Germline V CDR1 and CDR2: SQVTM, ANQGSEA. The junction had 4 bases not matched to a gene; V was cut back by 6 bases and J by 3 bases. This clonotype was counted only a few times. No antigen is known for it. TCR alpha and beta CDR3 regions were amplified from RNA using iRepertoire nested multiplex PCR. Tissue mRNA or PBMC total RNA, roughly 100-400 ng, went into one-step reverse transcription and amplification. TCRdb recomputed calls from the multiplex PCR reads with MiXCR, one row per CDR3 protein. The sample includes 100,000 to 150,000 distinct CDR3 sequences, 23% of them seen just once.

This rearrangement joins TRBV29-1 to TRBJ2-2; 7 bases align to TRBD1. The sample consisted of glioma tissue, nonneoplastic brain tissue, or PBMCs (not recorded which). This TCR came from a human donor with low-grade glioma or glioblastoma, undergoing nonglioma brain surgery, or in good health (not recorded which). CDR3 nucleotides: TGCAGCGTCGACAGGGTAGACACCGGGGAGCTGTTTTTT. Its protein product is CSVDRVDTGELFF.